The clone carrying this TCR beta chain was detected only a few times. Its antigen is as yet unknown. The sample originates from a study of CD8+CD57+ T cells in acquired aplastic anemia. As for the study in general: DNA recovered from sorted CD4+ and CD8+ cells had a mean of 3.2 ug. Healthy donor CD4+ samples were sequenced to a depth that averaged approximately 10 million reads. General study points: Some 27 CD8+ CDR3 sequences were shared between patients and controls.

Genomic DNA acted as the template from which TCR beta VDJ combination and CDR3 sequence profiling were carried out. Each CDR3 protein is one row after TCRdb ran MiXCR on the reads. The sample carries 150,000 to 200,000 distinct CDR3 sequences, approximately 40% recorded once. The CDR3 totals 18 residues. Germline trimming cut 4 bases from V and 0 bases from J; bases unmatched to any gene: 10. CDR1 and CDR2 (germline): SGHAT, FQNNGV. This chain uses TRBV11-2 with TRBJ1-2, with TRBD1 identical over 11 bases. The sequenced sample was sorted CD4+, CD8+, or CD8+CD57+ T cells (not recorded which) from PBMCs. The source is a human donor in good health. CDR3 residues: CASSSYWTGGKPNYGYTF. The DNA of the CDR3 is TGTGCCAGCAGCTCATATTGGACAGGGGGCAAACCTAACTATGGCTACACCTTC.